This T cell receptor (beta chain) was profiled in a study of beta chain features in type 1 diabetes. Expressed TCRB transcripts got sequenced, as all isolated RNA was reverse transcribed. Profiling relied on immunoSEQ multiplex PCR, and the TCRdb table lists in-frame clones only, not all of them. The sample records hundreds of thousands of clones, 15% to 18% being singletons. This CDR3 comprises 15 residues. With V trimmed by 6 bases and J by 9 bases, 14 bases remained unmatched. The germline V gene encodes CDR1 MDHEN and CDR2 SYDVKM. This clone was picked up a small number of times. The V call is TRBV28, the J call TRBJ2-7; 10 bases are a match to TRBD1. The clonotype was recovered from a man aged 18 to 29 in good health. The specimen sequenced was naive CD4+ T cells from blood. The CDR3 region has the DNA TGTGCCAGCAGCTCACCGGGACAGGGGAATTGGCGGCAGTACTTC. Translated, it gives CASSSPGQGNWRQYF.